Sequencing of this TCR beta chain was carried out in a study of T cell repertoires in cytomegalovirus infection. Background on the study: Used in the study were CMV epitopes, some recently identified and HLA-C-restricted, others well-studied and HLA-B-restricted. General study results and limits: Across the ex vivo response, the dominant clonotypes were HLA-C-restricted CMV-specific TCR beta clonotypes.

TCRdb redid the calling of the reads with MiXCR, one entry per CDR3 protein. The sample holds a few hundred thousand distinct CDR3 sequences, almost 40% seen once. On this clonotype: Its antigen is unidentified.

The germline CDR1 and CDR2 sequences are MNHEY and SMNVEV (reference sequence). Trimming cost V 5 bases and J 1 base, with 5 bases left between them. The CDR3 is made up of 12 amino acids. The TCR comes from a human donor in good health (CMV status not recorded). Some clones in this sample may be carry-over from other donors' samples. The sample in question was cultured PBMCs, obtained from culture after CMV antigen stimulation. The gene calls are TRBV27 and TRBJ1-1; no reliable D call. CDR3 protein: CASSTANTEAFF. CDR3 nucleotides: TGTGCCAGCAGTACAGCGAACACTGAAGCTTTCTTT.